Listed below are T cell receptor beta chains from one sample, sequenced in a study of T cell changes during pregnancy in multiple sclerosis. TCRdb's copy holds only in-frame clones and misses some; the assay was immunoSEQ multiplex PCR. The sample holds about 69,000 clones, roughly nine tenths seen once. Material: CD4+ T cells from peripheral blood mononuclear cells, obtained in the third trimester of pregnancy. Receptor source: a female donor in good health, enrolled as a control in a pregnancy study. The CDR3 runs from the conserved cysteine through the conserved F or W. The order of the fields is V gene, J gene, D gene, clone size, CDR3 DNA, CDR3 protein. D genes are given only for firm matches. For some rows the clone size is stated as once, few or many, or as a class when expanded; others skip it.

>TRBV4-3|TRBJ2-7|-|-
TGCGCCAGCAGCCAGAGGGGGGGCGAGCAGTACTTC
CASSQRGGEQYF
>TRBV15|TRBJ2-1|TRBD1|-
TGTGCCACCTCAGGGGGACGATACAATGAGCAGTTCTTC
CATSGGRYNEQFF
>TRBV6-1|TRBJ1-4|-|-
TGTGCCAGCAGTGAAGTTAGTGGGAGTAAGAGTCTGTTTTTT
CASSEVSGSKSLFF
>TRBV30|TRBJ2-3|TRBD2|-
TGTGCCATGGGGACTAGCGGGGGTATGTGGACAGATACGCAGTATTTT
CAMGTSGGMWTDTQYF
>TRBV7-2|TRBJ2-7|-|-
TGTGCCAGCAGCTTCAGTCCCGGGCAGGGGTCCTACGAGCAGTACTTC
CASSFSPGQGSYEQYF
>TRBV12-5|TRBJ2-3|TRBD2|-
TGTGCTAGTGGTTTGGTAATGGGGACTAGCGGGGTCGACACAGATACGCAGTATTTT
CASGLVMGTSGVDTDTQYF
>TRBV19|TRBJ2-1|-|-
TGTGCCAGTAGTAGACAGAGGATCTCCTACAATGAGCAGTTCTTC
CASSRQRISYNEQFF
>TRBV27|TRBJ1-6|-|once
TGTGCCAGCAGTTTATCGGGGGGTAATTCACCCCTCCACTTT
CASSLSGGNSPLHF
>TRBV4-3|TRBJ2-1|TRBD2|-
TGCGCCAGCAGCCAAGCCATCGGGGGGGCTGAGCAGTTCTTC
CASSQAIGGAEQFF
>TRBV15|TRBJ2-3|TRBD1|-
TGTGCCACCAGCACAGGACAGGGACCTAGCACAGATACGCAGTATTTT
CATSTGQGPSTDTQYF
>TRBV10-3|TRBJ1-2|TRBD1|-
TGTGCCAGTTCAACAGGGGACAACTATGGCTACACCTTC
CASSTGDNYGYTF
>TRBV19|TRBJ1-1|-|-
TGTGCCAGTAGTATCGGGAGGGGTGAGTGGGCGGACATGAACACTGAAGCTTTCTTT
CASSIGRGEWADMNTEAFF
>TRBV7-2|TRBJ1-1|TRBD1|-
TGTGCCAGCAGCCCAGGGGGCGGGACTGAAGCTTTCTTT
CASSPGGGTEAFF
>TRBV5-6|TRBJ1-2|TRBD1|-
TGTGCCAGCAGCGATACAGGGGGTAATGGCTACACCTTC
CASSDTGGNGYTF
>TRBV7-2|TRBJ2-3|-|-
TGTGCCAGCAGCCTTGGGGGGACCCCAGATACGCAGTATTTT
CASSLGGTPDTQYF
>TRBV7-2|TRBJ2-3|TRBD2|-
TGTGCCAGCAGCTTAGTCCGGGGGGGCAGCACAGATACGCAGTATTTT
CASSLVRGGSTDTQYF
>TRBV5-6|TRBJ2-4|-|-
TGTGCCAGCAGCTTCCTGACAGGGCCTGGAGGGAACATTCAGTACTTC
CASSFLTGPGGNIQYF
>TRBV30|TRBJ1-5|-|-
TGTGCCTGGAGCGGGGGGTTAAATCAGCCCCAGCATTTT
CAWSGGLNQPQHF
>TRBV5-4|TRBJ2-7|TRBD2|-
TGTGCCAGCAGCTCGACTAGCGGGTTCTCCTACGAGCAGTACTTC
CASSSTSGFSYEQYF
>TRBV6-5|TRBJ1-2|-|once
TGTGCCAGCAGTTACTGGCAGAACTATGGCTACACCTTC
CASSYWQNYGYTF
>TRBV11-2|TRBJ1-1|TRBD1|few
TGTGCCAGCAGCTTAGGACAGGGCACTGAAGCTTTCTTT
CASSLGQGTEAFF
>TRBV9|TRBJ2-3|TRBD1|-
TGTGCCAGCAGTCGGACAGGGGGGGGAGATACGCAGTATTTT
CASSRTGGGDTQYF
>TRBV7-3|TRBJ1-1|-|once
TGTGCCAGCAGCTTAATAGCAGAAAACACTGAAGCTTTCTTT
CASSLIAENTEAFF
>TRBV2|TRBJ1-2|TRBD1|-
TGTGCCAGCAGGGGTGGAATGGACAGGGGGAGCTATGGCTACACCTTC
CASRGGMDRGSYGYTF
>TRBV9|TRBJ2-7|-|-
TGTGCCAGCAGCGTAGAGAGTACAGGGACGGGCGAGCAGTACTTC
CASSVESTGTGEQYF
>TRBV7-3|TRBJ1-2|TRBD1|-
TGTGCCAGCAGCTCTGGGACAGGGACCGGCTACACCTTC
CASSSGTGTGYTF